This T cell receptor (beta chain) came from a study of T cell repertoires in cytomegalovirus infection. Study as a whole: Evidence of both CMV infection and a matching HLA type came from public TCR beta signatures.

CDR1 is SSHAT and CDR2 is FNYEAQ in the germline V gene (reference sequence). CDR3 length: 13 residues. Study-wide results and caveats: Ex vivo responses were dominated by HLA-C-restricted CMV-specific TCR beta clonotypes.

To note about this clonotype: The antigen is unknown. Its ends do not fully match the called genes, so a read error is possible.

TCRdb re-called the reads through MiXCR, storing one row per CDR3 protein. The table records about 530,000 distinct CDR3 sequences, more than 25% of them present only once. This TCR was recovered from a human donor in good health (CMV status not recorded). Some clones in this sample may be carry-over from other donors' samples. The rearrangement joins TRBV7-7 to TRBJ2-1; D uncertain. Material: PBMCs. As DNA, the CDR3 is TGTGCTAGCAGCCCCGACCCAAACAATGAGCAGTTCTTC. It is translated as CASSPDPNNEQFF. Supplemented by reference TRBV7-7 and TRBJ2-1, the full variable domain reads GAGVSQSPRYKVTKRGQDVTLRCDPISSHATLYWYQQALGQGPEFLTYFNYEAQPDKSGLPSDRFSAERPEGSISTLTIQRTEQRDSAMYRCASSPDPNNEQFFGPGTRLTVL.